These 19 T cell receptor beta chains came from one sample sequenced in a study of blood T cell repertoires in COVID-19. Measured with immunoSEQ multiplex PCR; TCRdb has only the in-frame clones, and not every one. In the table there are about 440,000 clones, 90% of which are singletons. The sample comprised PBMCs or T cells enriched from blood (not recorded which). The receptors here all came from a man younger than 30 who had recovered from COVID-19.

A word on this clone: The sample carries other DNA sequences with the same CDR3. The rearrangement links TRBV3-1 (or the pseudogene TRBV3-2) to TRBJ1-2; D is ambiguous. With 4 bases removed from V and 7 bases from J, the gap between germline ends came to 13 bases. The CDR3 runs 13 residues. Germline V gene lookup returns CDR1 LGHDT and CDR2 YNNKEL (reference sequence). The CDR3, as DNA: TGTGCCAGCAGCCCCGGACGGGGAGGTGGCTACACCTTC. Translating gives CASSPGRGGGYTF.

This chain joins TRBV7-9 and TRBJ2-5; TRBD2 matches 8 bases. The CDR3 is 18 amino acids. CDR1 is SEHNR and CDR2 is FQNEAQ in the germline V gene (reference sequence). After removal of 7 bases from V and 2 bases from J, the junction contained 18 bases not matched to a gene. Here the CDR3 DNA reads TGTGCCAGCAAGTATTTACGAGCGGGAGATCGGAGACAAGAGACCCAGTACTTC. Amino acid sequence: CASKYLRAGDRRQETQYF.

This clone was detected only once. The genes are TRBV6-2 or TRBV6-3 and TRBJ1-6; 9 bases fit TRBD1. Germline CDR1 reads MNHEY; CDR2 reads SVGEGT. This CDR3 contains 16 residues. V gave up 5 bases and J gave up 10 bases; unmatched junction bases: 12. The CDR3 nucleotides are TGTGCCAGCAGTCGCCTGACCGGGACAGGGAACTCACCCCTCCACTTT. Its protein is CASSRLTGTGNSPLHF.

This clone showed up just a few times. The CDR3 loop is CASSRTSGVSYEQYF. In DNA form, the CDR3 reads TGTGCCAGCAGCCGGACTAGCGGGGTCTCCTACGAGCAGTACTTC. This sequence joins TRBV28 and TRBJ2-7; 12 positions match TRBD2. Germline V CDR1 and CDR2: MDHEN, SYDVKM. The V segment lost 6 bases and the J segment 0 bases; nucleotides outside the gene matches: 3. The CDR3 is 15 amino acids.

The chain employs TRBV29-1 and TRBJ2-7; no reliable D call. The germline V gene encodes CDR1 SQVTM and CDR2 ANQGSEA. V dropped 6 bases and J dropped 2 bases, with 11 bases sitting between them. The CDR3 runs to 12 residues. Here the CDR3 reads CSVATYPYEQYF. CDR3 DNA sequence: TGCAGCGTCGCCACCTACCCCTACGAGCAGTACTTC.

This chain connects TRBV5-1 to TRBJ2-2; 7 bases are shared with TRBD2. CDR1 is SGHRS, CDR2 YFSETQ, per germline. With V trimmed by 4 bases and J by 8 bases, 14 bases remained unmatched. There are 16 residues in the CDR3. Here the CDR3 reads CASSGTGTTQVGELFF. In DNA form, the CDR3 reads TGCGCCAGCAGCGGAACTGGGACTACCCAGGTGGGGGAGCTGTTTTTT.

This sequence joins TRBV6-5 and TRBJ1-5; D perhaps matches TRBD1 (5 bases). The CDR3 covers 12 residues. The germline gives CDR1 MNHEY, CDR2 SVGAGI. Trimming stripped 8 bases from V and 6 bases from J, with 11 bases between. Here the CDR3 reads CASGTGVQPQHF. The CDR3 nucleotides read TGTGCCAGCGGGACTGGGGTTCAGCCCCAGCATTTT.

The chain uses TRBV3-1 (or the pseudogene TRBV3-2) and TRBJ2-2; TRBD2 agrees at 15 bases. CDR3 size: 17 residues. The trim removed 4 bases at V and 7 bases at J, leaving 7 bases unmatched. CDR1 LGHDT and CDR2 YNNKEL come from the germline V gene (reference sequence). As DNA, the CDR3 is TGTGCCAGCAGCCCTGCCGGACTAGCGGGAGGGGGCGGGGAGCTGTTTTTT. Protein sequence: CASSPAGLAGGGGELFF.

The V gene is TRBV29-1, the J gene TRBJ1-2; D is unresolved. Trimming stripped 0 bases from V and 8 bases from J, with 10 bases between. The CDR3 loop spans 12 amino acids. Per the germline V gene, CDR1 is SQVTM and CDR2 is ANQGSEA. CDR3 residues: CSVEDNEFGYTF. DNA of the CDR3: TGCAGCGTTGAAGATAACGAGTTCGGCTACACCTTC. The variable domain in full, with the rest retrieved from reference TRBV29-1 and TRBJ1-2, is SAVISQKPSRDICQRGTSLTIQCQVDSQVTMMFWYRQQPGQSLTLIATANQGSEATYESGFVIDKFPISRPNLTFSTLTVSNMSPEDSSIYLCSVEDNEFGYTFGSGTRLTVV.

The chain joins TRBV6-5 to TRBJ2-5, with D maybe TRBD1 (5 bases). The CDR3 has 15 amino acids. Per germline, CDR1 MNHEY and CDR2 SVGAGI. V was trimmed by 6 bases and J by 4 bases, leaving 18 bases between them. This CDR3 is CASSSGQLRTETQYF. CDR3 nucleotide sequence: TGTGCCAGCAGCTCCGGACAACTAAGGACAGAGACCCAGTACTTC.

To note about this clone: Other nucleotide sequences from this sample produce the same CDR3. This rearrangement joins TRBV6-5 to TRBJ1-5, with 7 bases that match TRBD1. Per the germline V gene, CDR1 is MNHEY and CDR2 is SVGAGI. The V gene end was trimmed by 5 bases and the J gene end by 3 bases; junction bases not matched to a gene: 4. This CDR3 has 14 amino acids. The CDR3 DNA follows: TGTGCCAGCAGTCTTACAGGGGACAATCAGCCCCAGCATTTT. It specifies CASSLTGDNQPQHF.

This sequence joins TRBV9 and TRBJ2-7; 8 nucleotides agree with TRBD1. The CDR3 is 16 amino acids. Germline trimming cut 3 bases from V and 2 bases from J; bases unmatched to any gene: 10. CDR1 and CDR2 (germline): SGDLS, YYNGEE. The CDR3 protein is CASSDESGTGPYEQYF. CDR3 coding DNA: TGTGCCAGCAGCGATGAGTCCGGGACAGGACCCTACGAGCAGTACTTC.

The gene calls are TRBV27 and TRBJ1-2; D not resolved. Germline V gene data show CDR1 as MNHEY and CDR2 as SMNVEV (reference sequence). The length of the CDR3 is 13 residues. Trimming took off 3 bases at V and 9 bases at J, with 14 bases between the two ends. The CDR3 region has the DNA TGTGCCAGCAGTTTTCTCCCCAGGAGGAGCTACACCTTC. Translated, it gives CASSFLPRRSYTF.

This clone was seen just once. The CDR3 DNA follows: TGTGCCACCAGTGACCAGAGCCTAGGACAGGGAATCTATGGCTACACCTTC. As protein: CATSDQSLGQGIYGYTF. The gene calls are TRBV24-1 and TRBJ1-2; 8 nucleotides line up with TRBD1. CDR3 length: 17 amino acids. V lost 4 bases to trimming and J lost 4 bases; unmatched junction nucleotides: 13. Germline values: CDR1 KGHDR, CDR2 SFDVKD.

The gene calls are TRBV7-3 and TRBJ2-1, with TRBD2 matching over 14 bases. CDR1 and CDR2 from the germline V gene are SGHTA and FQGTGA. The J segment lost 9 bases and the V segment lost 5 bases, leaving 9 bases of the junction unmatched. The length of the CDR3 is 16 residues. The CDR3 DNA is TGTGCCAGCAGCGTCACGGGACTAGCGGGAGACGGTGAGCAGTTCTTC. It is translated as CASSVTGLAGDGEQFF.

This chain uses TRBV11-3 with TRBJ2-7, with unresolved D. Trimming took off 0 bases at V and 7 bases at J, with 10 bases between the two ends. From germline, CDR1 is SGHNT and CDR2 YENEEA. The CDR3 sequence is 13 residues long. CDR3 sequence reads: CASSLDLVGEQYF. Written as DNA, the CDR3 is TGTGCCAGCAGCTTAGATCTAGTCGGGGAGCAGTACTTC.

This rearrangement joins TRBV6-5 to TRBJ1-1; a possible D gene is TRBD1 (6 bases). The CDR3 is 13 amino acids. Trimming removed 6 bases at V and 1 base at J, with 9 bases between. The germline CDR1 and CDR2 sequences are MNHEY and SVGAGI. The CDR3 region has the DNA TGTGCCAGCAGCTTGGACAGGAACACTGAAGCTTTCTTT. Protein: CASSLDRNTEAFF.

The V call is TRBV12-3 or TRBV12-4, the J call TRBJ1-1; TRBD1 might be the D (6 bases). This CDR3 region has 13 residues. V was trimmed by 2 bases and J by 11 bases, leaving 15 bases between them. This CDR3 reads CASSLRSGTRAFF. The CDR3 DNA is TGTGCCAGCAGTTTAAGGAGCGGGACAAGGGCTTTCTTT.

The V and J genes are TRBV28 and TRBJ2-5; TRBD2 agrees at 11 bases. The CDR3 consists of 16 residues. The trim removed 5 bases at V and 5 bases at J, leaving 10 bases unmatched. Germline assignment: CDR1 MDHEN and CDR2 SYDVKM. CDR3 coding DNA: TGTGCCAGCAGTGCATTACTAGCGGGAGTACGGGAGACCCAGTACTTC. It translates to CASSALLAGVRETQYF.